The T cell receptor (beta chain) described here comes from a study of CD8+ T cells in alopecia areata. Study-level information: Those treated were given oral tofacitinib at 5 to 10 mg twice daily. Scoring of severity for treated patients was based on percentage of affected scalp area.

Treatment here: oral pan-JAK inhibitor, 5-10 mg twice daily. Looked up from germline, CDR1 is SGHRS and CDR2 is YFSETQ. Trimming removed 4 bases from V and 1 base from J, with 8 bases in between. The CDR3 consists of 14 residues. The authors extracted RNA and reverse transcribed it into cDNA as the sequencing template. Measured with immunoSEQ multiplex PCR; TCRdb has only the in-frame clones, and not every one. The data hold over 100,000 clones, with 53% observed a single time. Study observations and caveats: A single nonresponder leaves the baseline CD8+ expansion link to response uncertain. Besides other cells, scalp samples also yield sequences of resident alphabeta T cells from normal skin.

For this clone: The antigen is undetermined.

This chain connects TRBV5-1 to TRBJ2-2; D call uncertain. This TCR came from a human donor with alopecia areata. The input for sequencing was CD4+ T cells sorted from blood, taken at week 4, from a patient treated with tofacitinib. CDR3 protein: CASSQDGNTGELFF. CDR3 DNA: TGCGCCAGCAGCCAGGACGGGAACACCGGGGAGCTGTTTTTT. Full variable domain (outside the CDR3, taken from reference TRBV5-1 and TRBJ2-2): KAGVTQTPRYLIKTRGQQVTLSCSPISGHRSVSWYQQTPGQGLQFLFEYFSETQRNKGNFPGRFSGRQFSNSRSEMNVSTLELGDSALYLCASSQDGNTGELFFGEGSRLTVL.